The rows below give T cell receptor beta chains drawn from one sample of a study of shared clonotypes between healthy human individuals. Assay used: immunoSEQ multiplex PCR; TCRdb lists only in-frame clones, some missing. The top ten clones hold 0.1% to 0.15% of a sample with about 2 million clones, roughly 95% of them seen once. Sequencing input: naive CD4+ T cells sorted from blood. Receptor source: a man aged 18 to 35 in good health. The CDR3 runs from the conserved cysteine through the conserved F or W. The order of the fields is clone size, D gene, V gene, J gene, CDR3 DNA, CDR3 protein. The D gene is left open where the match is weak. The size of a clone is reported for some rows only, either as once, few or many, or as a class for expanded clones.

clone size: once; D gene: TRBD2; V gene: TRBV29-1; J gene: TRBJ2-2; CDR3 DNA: TGCAGCGTTCCTAAGGAGACTAGCGCGGGCACCGGGGAGCTGTTTTTT; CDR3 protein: CSVPKETSAGTGELFF
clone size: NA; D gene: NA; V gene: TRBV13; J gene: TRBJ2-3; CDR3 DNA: TGTGCCAGCAGCCTCAACCGGGGGCCTACCTATACGCAGTATTTT; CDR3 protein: CASSLNRGPTYTQYF
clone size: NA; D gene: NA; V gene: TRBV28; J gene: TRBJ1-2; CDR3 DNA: TGTGCCAGCAGTCGTGGACAGTTTGGTCTTAACTATGGCTACACCTTC; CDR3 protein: CASSRGQFGLNYGYTF
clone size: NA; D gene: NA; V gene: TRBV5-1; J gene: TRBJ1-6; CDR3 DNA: TGCGCCAGCAGCTTGGGGATGAGCTCCTATAATTCACCCCTCCACTTT; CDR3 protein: CASSLGMSSYNSPLHF
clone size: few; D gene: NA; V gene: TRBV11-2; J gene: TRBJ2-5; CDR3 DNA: TGTGCCAGCAGCTTAGGAGGCAGCCAAGAGACCCAGTACTTC; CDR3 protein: CASSLGGSQETQYF
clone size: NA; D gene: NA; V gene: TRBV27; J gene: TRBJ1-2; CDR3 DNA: TGTGCCAGCAGTCCACAGAGCAACTATGGCTACACCTTC; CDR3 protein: CASSPQSNYGYTF
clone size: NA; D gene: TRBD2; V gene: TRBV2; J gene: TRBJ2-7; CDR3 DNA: TGTGCCAGCGATTATAGCGGGAGCTCCTACGAGCAGTACTTC; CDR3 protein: CASDYSGSSYEQYF
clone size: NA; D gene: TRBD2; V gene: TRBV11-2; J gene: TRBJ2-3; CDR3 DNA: TGTGCCAGCAGCCCCTCGTTACTATTGGGGGGGGGCACAGATACGCAGTATTTT; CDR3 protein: CASSPSLLLGGGTDTQYF
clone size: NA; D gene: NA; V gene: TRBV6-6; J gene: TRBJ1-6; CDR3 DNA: TGTGCCAGCAGTTACGTAGGGGCCGGTAATTCACCCCTCCACTTT; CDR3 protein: CASSYVGAGNSPLHF
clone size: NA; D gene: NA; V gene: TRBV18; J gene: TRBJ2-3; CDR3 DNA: TGTGCCAGCTCACCACGCCGCACAGATACGCAGTATTTT; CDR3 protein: CASSPRRTDTQYF
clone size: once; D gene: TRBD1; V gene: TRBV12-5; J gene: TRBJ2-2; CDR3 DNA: TGTGCTAGTGGTTTGGTAGGACTTTTGGACAGGGCGAACACCGGGGAGCTGTTTTTT; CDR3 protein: CASGLVGLLDRANTGELFF
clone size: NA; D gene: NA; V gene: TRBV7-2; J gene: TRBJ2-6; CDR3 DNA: TGTGCCAGCAGCCGACGTAGCGACTCTGGGGCCAACGTCCTGACTTTC; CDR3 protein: CASSRRSDSGANVLTF
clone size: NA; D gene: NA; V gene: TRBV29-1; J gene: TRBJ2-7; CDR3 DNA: TGCAGCGTTTTGGGTCACGAGCAGTACTTC; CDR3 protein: CSVLGHEQYF
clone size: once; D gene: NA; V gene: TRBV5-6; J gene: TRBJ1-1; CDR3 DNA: TGTGCCAGCAGCTCGACAGCGAGGACTGAAGCTTTCTTT; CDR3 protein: CASSSTARTEAFF
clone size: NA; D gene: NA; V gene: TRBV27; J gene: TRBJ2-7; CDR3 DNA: TGTGCCAGCAGTCGCCCCGCCCAGGGTTACGAGCAGTACTTC; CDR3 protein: CASSRPAQGYEQYF
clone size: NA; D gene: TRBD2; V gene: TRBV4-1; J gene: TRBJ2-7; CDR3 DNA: TGCGCCAGCAGCCAGGGGACTAGCGGAGTGTCCTCCTACGAGCAGTACTTC; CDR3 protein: CASSQGTSGVSSYEQYF
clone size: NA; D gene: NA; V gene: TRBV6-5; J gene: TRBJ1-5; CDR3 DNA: TGTGCCAGCAGTCGGGACTATGATCAGCCCCAGCATTTT; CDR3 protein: CASSRDYDQPQHF
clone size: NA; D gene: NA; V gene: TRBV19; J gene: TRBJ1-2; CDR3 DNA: TGTGCCAGTATCGGGGTCTATGGCTACACCTTC; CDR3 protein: CASIGVYGYTF
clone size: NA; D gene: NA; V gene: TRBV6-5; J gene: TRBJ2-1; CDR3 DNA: TGTGCCAGCAGTTACTCGACTGGAAATGAGCAGTTCTTC; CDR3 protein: CASSYSTGNEQFF
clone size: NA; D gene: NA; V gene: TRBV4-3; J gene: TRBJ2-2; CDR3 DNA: TGCGCCAGCAGCCAAGAGACGGGGATTCGCACCGGGGAGCTGTTTTTT; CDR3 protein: CASSQETGIRTGELFF
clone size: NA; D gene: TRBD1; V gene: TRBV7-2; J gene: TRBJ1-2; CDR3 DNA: TGTGCCAGCAGCTCTAATCAGGGGGCCGCAATTGGAGGCTACACCTTC; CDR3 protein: CASSSNQGAAIGGYTF
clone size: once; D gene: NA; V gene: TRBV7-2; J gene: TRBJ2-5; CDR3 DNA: TGTGCCAGCAGCCGCTCCGCCACCCGTGGGGCCCAGTACTTC; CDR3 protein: CASSRSATRGAQYF
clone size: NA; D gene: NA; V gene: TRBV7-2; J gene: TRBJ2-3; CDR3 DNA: TGTGCCAGCAGCCCCACTCGCCCCCCAGATACGCAGTATTTT; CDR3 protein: CASSPTRPPDTQYF
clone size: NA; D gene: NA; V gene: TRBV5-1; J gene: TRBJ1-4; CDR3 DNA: TGCGCCAGCAGCTGGGGGGCCCCCAGGGAGGCAACTAATGAAAAACTGTTTTTT; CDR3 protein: CASSWGAPREATNEKLFF
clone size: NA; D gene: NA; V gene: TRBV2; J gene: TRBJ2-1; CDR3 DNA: TGTGCCAGCAATGACTACCCCTGGGGCAATGAGCAGTTCTTC; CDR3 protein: CASNDYPWGNEQFF
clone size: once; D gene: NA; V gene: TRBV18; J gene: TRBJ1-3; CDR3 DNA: TGTGCCAGCTCACCGCGAACCGATTTCGCTGGAAACACCATATATTTT; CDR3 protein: CASSPRTDFAGNTIYF
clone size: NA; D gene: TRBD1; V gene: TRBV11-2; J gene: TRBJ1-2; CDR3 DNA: TGTGCCAGCAGCTTGGACAGGGACTATGGCTACACCTTC; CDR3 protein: CASSLDRDYGYTF
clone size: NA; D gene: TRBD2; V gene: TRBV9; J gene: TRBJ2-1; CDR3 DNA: TGTGCCAGCACCCGGGGAGGCCTAGCGGGAGACAATGAGCAGTTCTTC; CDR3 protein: CASTRGGLAGDNEQFF
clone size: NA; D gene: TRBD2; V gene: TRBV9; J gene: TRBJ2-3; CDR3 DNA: TGTGCCAGCAGCGTAGGCAGCGGGGGCGGAGTTGGGTACACAGATACGCAGTATTTT; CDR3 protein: CASSVGSGGGVGYTDTQYF